Here is one T cell receptor (beta chain) with its context. What it binds is unknown. CDR3 length equals 15 residues. The germline CDR1 and CDR2 sequences are SGHDT and YYEEEE. Trimming stripped 0 bases from V and 4 bases from J, with 8 bases between. The run of the v3.0 immunoSEQ assay was at survey level. The repertoire was sequenced with immunoSEQ multiplex PCR; TCRdb's copy has only in-frame clones and lacks some. The sample holds 13,000 or so clones, around 77% seen once. The record originates from a study of long-term antiretroviral therapy in people with HIV. Whole-study results and caveats: Information pertaining to ART adherence, viral resistance or therapeutic modifications was not obtained. In samples taken after ART, diversity increased but remained below transplant donor control levels. Pre-ART-expanded clones dominated the repertoire at all time points.

Each sample contained roughly 0.85-11 million cryopreserved PBMC, thawed before DNA extraction. This chain links TRBV5-6 with TRBJ2-6; D is unresolved. The specimen was unsorted PBMCs, collected 1.3 years after starting antiretroviral therapy. The source is a young woman with HIV. CDR3 protein: CASSLVRAGANVLTF. The CDR3 DNA reads as TGTGCCAGCAGCTTGGTACGGGCCGGGGCCAACGTCCTGACTTTC.